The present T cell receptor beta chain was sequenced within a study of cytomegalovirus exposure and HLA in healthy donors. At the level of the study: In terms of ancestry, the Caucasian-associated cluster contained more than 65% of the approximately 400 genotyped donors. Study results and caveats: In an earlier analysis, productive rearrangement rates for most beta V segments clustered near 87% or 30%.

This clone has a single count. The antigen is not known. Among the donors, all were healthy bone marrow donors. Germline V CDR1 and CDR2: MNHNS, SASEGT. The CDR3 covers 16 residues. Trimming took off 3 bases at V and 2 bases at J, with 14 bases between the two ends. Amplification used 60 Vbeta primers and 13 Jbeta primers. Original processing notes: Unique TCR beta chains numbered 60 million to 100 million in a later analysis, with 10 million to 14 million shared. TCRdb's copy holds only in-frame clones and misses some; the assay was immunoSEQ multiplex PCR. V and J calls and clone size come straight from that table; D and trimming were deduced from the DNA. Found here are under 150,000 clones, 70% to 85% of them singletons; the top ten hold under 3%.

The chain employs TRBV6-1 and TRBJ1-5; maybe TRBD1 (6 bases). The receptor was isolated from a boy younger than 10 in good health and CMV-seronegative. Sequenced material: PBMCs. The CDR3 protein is CASSDRPGVGNQPQHF. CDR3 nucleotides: TGTGCCAGCAGTGATCGACCAGGGGTGGGCAATCAGCCCCAGCATTTT.